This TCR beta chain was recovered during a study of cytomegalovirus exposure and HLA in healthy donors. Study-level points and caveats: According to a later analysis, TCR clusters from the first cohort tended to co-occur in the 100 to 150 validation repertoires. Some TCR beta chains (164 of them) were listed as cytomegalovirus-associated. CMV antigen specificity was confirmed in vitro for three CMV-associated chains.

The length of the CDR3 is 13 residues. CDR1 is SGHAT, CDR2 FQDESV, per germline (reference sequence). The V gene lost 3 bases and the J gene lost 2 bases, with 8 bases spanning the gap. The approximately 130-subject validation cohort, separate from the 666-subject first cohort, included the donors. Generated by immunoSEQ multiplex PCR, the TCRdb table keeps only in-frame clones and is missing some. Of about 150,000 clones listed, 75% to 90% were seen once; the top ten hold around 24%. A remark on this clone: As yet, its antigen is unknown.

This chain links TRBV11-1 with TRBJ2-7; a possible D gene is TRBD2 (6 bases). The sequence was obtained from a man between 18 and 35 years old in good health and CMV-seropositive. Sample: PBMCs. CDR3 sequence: CASSFTGAYEQYF. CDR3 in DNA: TGTGCCAGCAGCTTCACGGGGGCCTACGAGCAGTACTTC.